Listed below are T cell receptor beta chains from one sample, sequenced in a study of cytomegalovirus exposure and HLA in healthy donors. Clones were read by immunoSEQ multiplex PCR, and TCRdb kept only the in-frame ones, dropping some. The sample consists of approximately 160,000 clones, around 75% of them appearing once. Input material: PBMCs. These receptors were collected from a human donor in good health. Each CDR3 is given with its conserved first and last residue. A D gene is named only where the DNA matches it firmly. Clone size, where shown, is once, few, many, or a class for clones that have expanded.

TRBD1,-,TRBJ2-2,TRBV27,TGTGCCAGCAGTTCTTCCGGGACAGTTAACGGGGAGCTGTTTTTT,CASSSSGTVNGELFF
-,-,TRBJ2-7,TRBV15,TGTGCCACCAGCAGATCGGGGTACGAGCAGTACTTC,CATSRSGYEQYF
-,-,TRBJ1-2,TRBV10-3,TGTGCCATCAGTGAGTCAATGGGCAGGGACTATGGCTACACCTTC,CAISESMGRDYGYTF
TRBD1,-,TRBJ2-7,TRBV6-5,TGTGCCAGCAGTTACAGGGGGCTAAGGCCCCTAGAGCAGTACTTC,CASSYRGLRPLEQYF
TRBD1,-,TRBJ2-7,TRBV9,TGTGCCAGCAGCGCCCGGGACAGGGGGCGGTACGAGCAGTACTTC,CASSARDRGRYEQYF
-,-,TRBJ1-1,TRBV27,TGTGCCAGCAGTTTTTCGGGGTGGGGCACTGAAGCTTTCTTT,CASSFSGWGTEAFF
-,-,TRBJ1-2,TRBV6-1,TGTGCCAGCAGTGAAGCTCTGGTAGGGGATAGGTTTGGCTACACCTTC,CASSEALVGDRFGYTF
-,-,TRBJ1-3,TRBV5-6,TGTGCCAGCAGCTTGGCTACGGGGTATGGAAACACCATATATTTT,CASSLATGYGNTIYF
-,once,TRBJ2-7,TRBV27,TGTGCCAGCAGTGGACAGAGCTACGAGCAGTACTTC,CASSGQSYEQYF
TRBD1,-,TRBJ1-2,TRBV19,TGTGCCAGTAGTCTCCCGGACAGGCCCAACTATGGCTACACCTTC,CASSLPDRPNYGYTF
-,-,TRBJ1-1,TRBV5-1,TGCGCCAGCAGCTCACACCAATTTGAAGCTTTCTTT,CASSSHQFEAFF
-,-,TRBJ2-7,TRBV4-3,TGCGCCAGCAGCCAAGAGACACCCTACGAGCAGTACTTC,CASSQETPYEQYF
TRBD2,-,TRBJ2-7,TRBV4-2,TGTGCCAGCAGCTCACAAGCGGGGGGCCTATTGAACGAGCAGTACTTC,CASSSQAGGLLNEQYF
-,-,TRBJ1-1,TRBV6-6,TGTGCCAGCAGTTATGTGCAGGACACTGAAGCTTTCTTT,CASSYVQDTEAFF
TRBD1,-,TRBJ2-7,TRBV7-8,TGTGCCAGCAGCTTAGCGGACTCAGGGGGCAGATACGAGCAGTACTTC,CASSLADSGGRYEQYF
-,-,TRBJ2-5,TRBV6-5,TGTGCCAGCAGTTCCACAGGGAGCTTCGGGGAGCAGTACTTC,CASSSTGSFGEQYF
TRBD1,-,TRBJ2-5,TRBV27,TGTGCCAGCAGTACAGGGGACGGGACCCAGTACTTC,CASSTGDGTQYF